These T cell receptor beta chains were read from a single sample in a study of T cell repertoires in cytomegalovirus infection. TCRdb analysed the reads with MiXCR anew, one entry per CDR3 protein. The sample includes 500,000 or so distinct CDR3 sequences, approximately 15% of them seen just once. The sample comprised CD8+ T cells from PBMCs. The receptors here all came from a human donor in good health (CMV status not recorded). Some clones in this sample may be carry-over from other donors' samples. The CDR3 runs from the conserved cysteine through the conserved F or W. The order of the fields is CDR3 protein, V gene, D gene. D genes are given only for firm matches.

cdr3_aa: CASSARDRIYGYTF
v_call: TRBV6-1
d_call: TRBD1

cdr3_aa: CASSLGGKNTGELFF
v_call: TRBV11-2
d_call: TRBD2

cdr3_aa: CASSSRTARGDF
v_call: TRBV11-2
d_call: TRBD2

cdr3_aa: CASSVDTQGTGYMNTEAFF
v_call: TRBV9
d_call: TRBD1

cdr3_aa: CATSDLLYRDDTQYF
v_call: TRBV24-1
d_call: .

cdr3_aa: CASSPTCKRSSYKEQFF
v_call: TRBV4-1
d_call: .

cdr3_aa: CASSEEGGRGLTGELFF
v_call: TRBV6-1
d_call: TRBD1

cdr3_aa: CASSHSGGEEQYF
v_call: TRBV27
d_call: .

cdr3_aa: CASSFAAGPYEQYF
v_call: TRBV27
d_call: .

cdr3_aa: CASSLEGGPYEQYF
v_call: TRBV7-2
d_call: TRBD2

cdr3_aa: CASSFLAGVGLGDTQYF
v_call: TRBV5-6
d_call: TRBD2

cdr3_aa: CASSDGILPYNEQFF
v_call: TRBV2
d_call: .

cdr3_aa: CASSYADREGSGNTIYF
v_call: TRBV6-5
d_call: .

cdr3_aa: CASSLGGSDEQYF
v_call: TRBV5-6
d_call: TRBD2

cdr3_aa: CASSWDSTYQETQYF
v_call: TRBV12-3/TRBV12-4
d_call: .

cdr3_aa: CSALIKGTGRGEQYF
v_call: TRBV20-1
d_call: TRBD1

cdr3_aa: CASSEGTGGETQYF
v_call: TRBV6-1
d_call: TRBD1

cdr3_aa: CASSRVSGSWGEKLFF
v_call: TRBV7-6
d_call: .

cdr3_aa: CASSPPSASGRTYEQYF
v_call: TRBV12-3/TRBV12-4
d_call: TRBD2

cdr3_aa: CASSPDRGNEQYF
v_call: TRBV7-6
d_call: TRBD1

cdr3_aa: CASSLISYQGNTQYF
v_call: TRBV28
d_call: .

cdr3_aa: CASSTSTGSDTEAFF
v_call: TRBV5-4
d_call: .

cdr3_aa: CASSVVETWSKRGTEAFF
v_call: TRBV6-1
d_call: .

cdr3_aa: CAWSVSHSELAYEQYF
v_call: TRBV30
d_call: .

cdr3_aa: CASSSSSGYTGELFF
v_call: TRBV7-9
d_call: .

cdr3_aa: CASSLDSEVNTIYF
v_call: TRBV5-6
d_call: .

cdr3_aa: CASTALDDTGELFF
v_call: TRBV4-2
d_call: .

cdr3_aa: CATTGTGHYEQYF
v_call: TRBV7-6
d_call: TRBD1

cdr3_aa: CASSGGDGYYGYTF
v_call: TRBV7-2
d_call: .

cdr3_aa: CASSQESPQDANYGYTF
v_call: TRBV14
d_call: .

cdr3_aa: CASSSAENIQYF
v_call: TRBV5-4
d_call: .

cdr3_aa: CASSIRGDEQFF
v_call: TRBV7-3
d_call: TRBD2

cdr3_aa: CASSLTGTSSIYEQYF
v_call: TRBV27
d_call: TRBD2

cdr3_aa: CASGGGVPNEQYF
v_call: TRBV2
d_call: TRBD2

cdr3_aa: CASSIGEGMNTEAFF
v_call: TRBV19
d_call: .

cdr3_aa: CASSLGPGQGTYGYTF
v_call: TRBV7-9
d_call: TRBD1

cdr3_aa: CATHEPSSGRGPNEQFF
v_call: TRBV27
d_call: TRBD2

cdr3_aa: CASTLSGIGHEQYF
v_call: TRBV12-3/TRBV12-4
d_call: TRBD2

cdr3_aa: CASSPRGRAGELFF
v_call: TRBV25-1
d_call: .

cdr3_aa: CASSDGPVGLTDTQYF
v_call: TRBV25-1
d_call: .

cdr3_aa: CASSSDGPSSYEQYF
v_call: TRBV7-8
d_call: .

cdr3_aa: CASSPGWAGGPNGIDEQFF
v_call: TRBV11-2
d_call: TRBD2

cdr3_aa: CASRSQGGLAGTYEQYF
v_call: TRBV2
d_call: TRBD2

cdr3_aa: CASSTRPGQGPDYGYTF
v_call: TRBV3-1
d_call: TRBD1

cdr3_aa: CSASSRGQETQYF
v_call: TRBV20-1
d_call: .

cdr3_aa: CASSLAEGMTNEKLFF
v_call: TRBV12-3/TRBV12-4
d_call: .

cdr3_aa: CASRGTGLTSGNTIYF
v_call: TRBV11-2
d_call: TRBD1

cdr3_aa: CASSFTGTGYYEQYF
v_call: TRBV11-2
d_call: TRBD1

cdr3_aa: CASSMGGQGASPLHF
v_call: TRBV19
d_call: .

cdr3_aa: CSARGGVAYEQYF
v_call: TRBV20-1
d_call: TRBD2

cdr3_aa: CASSYSIGGMAYNEQFF
v_call: TRBV6-5
d_call: .

cdr3_aa: CASSLGRNVAEQYF
v_call: TRBV27
d_call: .